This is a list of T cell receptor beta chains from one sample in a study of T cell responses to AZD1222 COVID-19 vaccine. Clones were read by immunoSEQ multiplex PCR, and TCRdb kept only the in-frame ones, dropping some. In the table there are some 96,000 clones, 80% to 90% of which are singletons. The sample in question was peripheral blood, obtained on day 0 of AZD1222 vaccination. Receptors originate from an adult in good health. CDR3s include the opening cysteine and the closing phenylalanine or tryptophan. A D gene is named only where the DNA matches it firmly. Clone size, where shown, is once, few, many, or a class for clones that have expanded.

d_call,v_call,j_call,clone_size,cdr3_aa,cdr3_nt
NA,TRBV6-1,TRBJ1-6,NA,CASSEGFGRGSPLHF,TGTGCCAGCAGTGAGGGTTTTGGCAGGGGATCACCCCTCCACTTT
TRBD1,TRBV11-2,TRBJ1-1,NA,CASSLASLRTGNTEAFF,TGTGCCAGCAGCTTAGCTTCGCTACGGACAGGGAACACTGAAGCTTTCTTT
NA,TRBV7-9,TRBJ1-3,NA,CASTFSGNTIYF,TGTGCCAGTACTTTCTCTGGAAACACCATATATTTT
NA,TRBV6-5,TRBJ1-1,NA,CASSYSLGMNTEAFF,TGTGCCAGCAGTTACTCACTAGGGATGAACACTGAAGCTTTCTTT
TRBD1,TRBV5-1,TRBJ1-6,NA,CASSDPGQLDSPLHF,TGCGCCAGCAGCGATCCGGGACAGCTAGATTCACCCCTCCACTTT
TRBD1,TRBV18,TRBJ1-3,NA,CASSPGTGVSSPGNTIYF,TGTGCCAGCTCACCGGGGACAGGGGTCTCCTCTCCTGGAAACACCATATATTTT
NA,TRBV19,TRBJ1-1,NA,CASSMLVRGRVTEAFF,TGTGCCAGTAGTATGCTGGTTCGGGGACGAGTCACTGAAGCTTTCTTT
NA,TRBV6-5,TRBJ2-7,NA,CASKISPLGSYEQYF,TGTGCCAGCAAGATAAGCCCCCTGGGATCCTACGAGCAGTACTTC
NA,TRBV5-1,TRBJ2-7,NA,CASSFETVSSYEQYF,TGCGCCAGCAGCTTCGAGACAGTCAGCTCCTACGAGCAGTACTTC
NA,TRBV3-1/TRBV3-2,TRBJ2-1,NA,CASSQQVPIPSDNEQFF,TGTGCCAGCAGCCAACAAGTTCCCATTCCTTCCGACAATGAGCAGTTCTTC
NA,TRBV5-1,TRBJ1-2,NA,CATSKQGSYGYTF,TGCGCCACCTCAAAACAGGGATCCTATGGCTACACCTTC
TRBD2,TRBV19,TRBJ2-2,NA,CASSTQAGGPTGELFF,TGTGCCAGTAGTACCCAAGCGGGAGGACCCACCGGGGAGCTGTTTTTT
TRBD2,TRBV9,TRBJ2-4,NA,CASSPRLAGGQNIQYF,TGTGCCAGCAGCCCCCGACTAGCGGGAGGGCAAAACATTCAGTACTTC
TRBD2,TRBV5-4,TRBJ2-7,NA,CASSPGIGGGTYEQYF,TGTGCCAGCTCCCCGGGGATTGGCGGGGGGACCTACGAGCAGTACTTC
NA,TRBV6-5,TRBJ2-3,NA,CASSSGQNTDTQYF,TGTGCCAGCTCGAGTGGACAAAACACAGATACGCAGTATTTT
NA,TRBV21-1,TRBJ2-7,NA,CASSTGTRLEQYF,TGTGCCAGCAGCACCGGGACTAGACTCGAGCAGTACTTC
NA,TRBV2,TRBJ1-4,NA,CASSVSNEKLFF,TGTGCCAGCAGTGTGTCGAATGAAAAACTGTTTTTT
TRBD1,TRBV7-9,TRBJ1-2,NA,CASSFSPPGQGNGYTF,TGTGCCAGCAGCTTTAGCCCCCCGGGACAGGGTAATGGCTACACCTTC
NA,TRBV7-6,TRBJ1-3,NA,CASSQISGRPGNTIYF,TGTGCCAGCAGTCAAATATCAGGGCGCCCTGGAAACACCATATATTTT
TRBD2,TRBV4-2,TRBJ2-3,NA,CASSRTSGGYTDTQYF,TGTGCCAGCAGCCGAACTAGCGGGGGGTACACAGATACGCAGTATTTT
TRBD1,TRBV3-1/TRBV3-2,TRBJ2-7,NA,CASSYRQGIPIF,TGTGCCAGCAGCTACCGACAGGGGATCCCAATCTTC
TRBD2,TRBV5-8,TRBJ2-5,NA,CASSLGLAIKTQYF,TGTGCCAGCAGCTTGGGACTAGCTATAAAGACCCAGTACTTC
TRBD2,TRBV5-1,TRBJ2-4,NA,CASSLGTSGENIQYF,TGCGCCAGCAGCTTGGGGACTAGCGGAGAAAACATTCAGTACTTC
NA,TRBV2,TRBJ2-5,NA,CASSDRGEETQYF,TGTGCCAGCAGTGATAGGGGGGAAGAGACCCAGTACTTC
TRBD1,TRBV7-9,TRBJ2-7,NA,CASSILRDRGKGQYF,TGTGCCAGCAGCATACTCCGGGACAGGGGAAAAGGACAGTACTTC
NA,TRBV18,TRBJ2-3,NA,CASSPQLGETDTQYF,TGTGCCAGCTCACCGCAACTGGGAGAAACGGATACGCAGTATTTT
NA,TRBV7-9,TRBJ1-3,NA,CASSLARQLSGNTIYF,TGTGCCAGCAGCTTAGCTCGGCAGCTCTCTGGAAACACCATATATTTT
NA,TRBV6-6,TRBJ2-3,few,CASSPSGRTDTQYF,TGTGCCAGCAGTCCAAGCGGGCGCACAGATACGCAGTATTTT
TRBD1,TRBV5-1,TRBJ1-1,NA,CASSSRDRSTEAFF,TGCGCCAGCAGCTCCCGGGACAGATCCACTGAAGCTTTCTTT
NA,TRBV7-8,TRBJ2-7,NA,CASRSSVGVNEQYF,TGTGCCAGCCGCTCCTCGGTTGGGGTGAACGAGCAGTACTTC
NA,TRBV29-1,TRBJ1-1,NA,CSVGRDQKAFF,TGCAGCGTTGGACGCGACCAAAAAGCTTTCTTT
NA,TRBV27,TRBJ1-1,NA,CASSLQGYGYDTEAFF,TGTGCCAGCAGTTTGCAGGGATATGGTTACGACACTGAAGCTTTCTTT
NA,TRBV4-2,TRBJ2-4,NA,CASSQEFQGTIQYF,TGTGCCAGCAGCCAAGAGTTTCAGGGTACCATTCAGTACTTC